Listed below are T cell receptor beta chains from one sample, sequenced in a study of low-dose radiotherapy and immunotherapy resistance in tumors. TCRdb reprocessed the reads via MiXCR and lists one record per CDR3 protein. Of 40,000 or so distinct CDR3 sequences listed, about a fifth are singletons. The material was PBMCs, obtained after low-dose radiotherapy plus immunotherapy. The receptors originated from a female donor with ovarian cancer. Each CDR3 is given with its conserved first and last residue. A D gene is named only where the DNA matches it firmly. Part of the rows lack a size; the others show once, few, many or a class for expanded clones.

D	J	length	V	size	CDR3	DNA
.	TRBJ1-1	14	TRBV5-1	many	CASSKSQVGTEAFF	TGCGCCAGCAGTAAGTCACAGGTTGGCACTGAAGCTTTCTTT
.	TRBJ2-1	15	TRBV12-3/TRBV12-4	.	CASSLSVAAYNEQFF	TGTGCCAGCAGTTTATCGGTTGCTGCCTACAATGAGCAGTTCTTC
.	TRBJ1-6	15	TRBV26	once	CASTNFLGLQSPLHF	TGTGCCAGCACCAACTTCCTAGGGCTACAGTCACCCCTCCACTTT
.	TRBJ2-7	15	TRBV9	many	CASSVAPDHSYEQYF	TGTGCCAGCAGCGTAGCCCCGGACCACTCCTACGAGCAGTACTTC
TRBD1	TRBJ1-4	15	TRBV30	many	CAWKSLGTGKEKLFF	TGTGCCTGGAAATCCCTCGGGACAGGGAAGGAAAAACTGTTTTTT
.	TRBJ2-1	12	TRBV29-1	many	CSVAQGVNEQFF	TGCAGCGTTGCTCAGGGAGTCAATGAGCAGTTCTTC
TRBD2	TRBJ2-2	16	TRBV2	many	CASSARGAGIAGELFF	TGTGCCAGCAGTGCCCGGGGAGCGGGGATCGCCGGGGAGCTGTTTTTT
.	TRBJ2-7	15	TRBV20-1	many	CSAASAPGVFYEQYF	TGCAGTGCCGCGAGTGCCCCGGGAGTCTTCTACGAGCAGTACTTC
.	TRBJ1-1	14	TRBV9	few	CASSVEDRRGEAFF	TGTGCCAGCAGCGTAGAGGATCGAAGGGGTGAAGCTTTCTTT
.	TRBJ1-2	13	TRBV6-1	many	CASRPDGPRGYTF	TGTGCCAGCAGGCCGGACGGACCCCGGGGCTACACCTTC
.	TRBJ2-3	14	TRBV20-1	many	CSARKVSSTDTQYF	TGCAGTGCTAGAAAAGTCTCTAGCACAGATACGCAGTATTTT
.	TRBJ1-4	15	TRBV12-3/TRBV12-4	many	CASSLGDTKIEKLFF	TGTGCCAGCAGTTTAGGCGACACGAAAATAGAAAAACTGTTTTTT
.	TRBJ1-1	12	TRBV30	many	CAARDTNTEAFF	TGTGCCGCTAGGGACACCAACACTGAAGCTTTCTTT
.	TRBJ1-5	14	TRBV6-5	.	CASSYSEGSQPQHF	TGTGCCAGCAGTTACTCCGAGGGTAGCCAGCCCCAGCATTTT
.	TRBJ2-7	12	TRBV28	many	CASRPDTYEQYF	TGTGCCAGCAGACCCGACACCTACGAGCAGTACTTC
.	TRBJ2-7	17	TRBV11-2	many	CASSLVGSVAGLWEQYF	TGTGCCAGCAGCTTAGTCGGTTCGGTGGCAGGGCTTTGGGAGCAGTACTTC